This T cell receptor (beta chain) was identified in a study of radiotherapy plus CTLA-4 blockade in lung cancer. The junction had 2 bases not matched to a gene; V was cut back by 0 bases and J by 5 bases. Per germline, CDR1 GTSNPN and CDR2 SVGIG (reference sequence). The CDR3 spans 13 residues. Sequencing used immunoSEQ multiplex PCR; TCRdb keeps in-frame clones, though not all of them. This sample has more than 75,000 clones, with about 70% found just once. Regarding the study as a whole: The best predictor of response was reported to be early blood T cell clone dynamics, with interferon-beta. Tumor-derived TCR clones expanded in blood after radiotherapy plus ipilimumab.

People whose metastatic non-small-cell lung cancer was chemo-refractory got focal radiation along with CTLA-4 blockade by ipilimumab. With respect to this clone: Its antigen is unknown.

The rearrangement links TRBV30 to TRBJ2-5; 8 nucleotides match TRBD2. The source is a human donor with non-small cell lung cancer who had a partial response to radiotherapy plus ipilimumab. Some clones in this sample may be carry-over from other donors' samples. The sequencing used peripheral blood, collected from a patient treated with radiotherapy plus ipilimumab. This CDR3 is CAWSVAGAETQYF. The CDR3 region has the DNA TGTGCCTGGAGTGTAGCGGGAGCGGAGACCCAGTACTTC.